This T cell receptor (beta chain) emerged from a study of OX40 agonist ivuxolimab in advanced cancers. For the study at large: An agonistic anti-OX40 (CD134) antibody, ivuxolimab, was used to treat the patients.

V shed 5 bases and J 7 bases; nucleotides not matched to a gene: 16. Per germline, CDR1 SGHTA and CDR2 FQGTGA. The CDR3 contains 17 residues. The method was immunoSEQ multiplex PCR; TCRdb's version includes in-frame clones alone and lacks a portion of them. The sample consists of over 55,000 clones, roughly nine tenths of them appearing once. Source: CD4+ or CD8+ T cells sorted from blood, taken in a trial of the OX40 agonist ivuxolimab. This sequence joins TRBV7-3 and TRBJ2-1, with TRBD2 matching 8 bases. The clonotype originates from an adult with an advanced solid tumor such as melanoma, head and neck, liver or kidney cancer. CDR3 sequence reads: CASSRAHGAGVWNEQFF. The CDR3 nucleotides are TGTGCCAGCAGCCGGGCCCATGGAGCGGGAGTGTGGAATGAGCAGTTCTTC.